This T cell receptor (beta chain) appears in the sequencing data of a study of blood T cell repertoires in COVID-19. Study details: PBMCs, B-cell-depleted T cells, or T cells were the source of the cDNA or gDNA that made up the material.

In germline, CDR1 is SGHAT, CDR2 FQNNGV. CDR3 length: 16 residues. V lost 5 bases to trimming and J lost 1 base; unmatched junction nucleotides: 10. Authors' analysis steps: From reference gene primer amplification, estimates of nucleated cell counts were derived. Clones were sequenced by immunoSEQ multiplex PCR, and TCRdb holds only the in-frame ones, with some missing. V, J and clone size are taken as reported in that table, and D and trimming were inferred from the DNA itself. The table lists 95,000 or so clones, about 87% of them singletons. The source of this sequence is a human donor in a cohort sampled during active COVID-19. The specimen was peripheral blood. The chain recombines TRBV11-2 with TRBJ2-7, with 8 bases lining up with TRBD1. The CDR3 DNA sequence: TGTGCCAGCAGCCCTCTCACAGGGGGGCTTTCCTACGAGCAGTACTTC. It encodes CASSPLTGGLSYEQYF.